The text below deals with one T cell receptor (beta chain). Its specificity is not known. These data come from a study of regulatory T cells in long-lasting Graves disease. Whole-study results and caveats: Relative to newly diagnosed Graves' patients, persistent ones had lower TCR diversity.

Described time point: newly diagnosed GD, antithyroid drugs for less than 3 months. Researchers made the TCR library from RNA that was extracted from PBMCs. Graves' disease diagnosis used American Thyroid Association guidelines. Construction of the TCR beta libraries employed iRepertoire HTBI primers in conjunction with Arm-PCR of CDR3 regions. TCRdb analysed the multiplex PCR reads with MiXCR anew, one entry per CDR3 protein. The data show approximately 360,000 distinct CDR3 sequences, with approximately 10% seen just once and 18% held by the top ten. This sample also belongs to another study, concerning T cells in Graves' hyperthyroidism and ophthalmopathy.

The sequence came from a woman aged 18-29 years with Graves disease. The sample here was peripheral blood mononuclear cells (PBMCs), taken at new diagnosis, from a patient treated with antithyroid drugs.

The CDR3: CASSVGGERSYEQYF. The DNA of the CDR3 is TGTGCCAGCAGCGTGGGGGGGGAGCGCTCCTACGAGCAGTACTTC. J is TRBJ2-7 and V is TRBV9; 7 nucleotides align to TRBD2. Germline trimming cut 2 bases from V and 0 bases from J; bases unmatched to any gene: 5. Germline CDR1 SGDLS, CDR2 YYNGEE. This CDR3 has 15 residues.